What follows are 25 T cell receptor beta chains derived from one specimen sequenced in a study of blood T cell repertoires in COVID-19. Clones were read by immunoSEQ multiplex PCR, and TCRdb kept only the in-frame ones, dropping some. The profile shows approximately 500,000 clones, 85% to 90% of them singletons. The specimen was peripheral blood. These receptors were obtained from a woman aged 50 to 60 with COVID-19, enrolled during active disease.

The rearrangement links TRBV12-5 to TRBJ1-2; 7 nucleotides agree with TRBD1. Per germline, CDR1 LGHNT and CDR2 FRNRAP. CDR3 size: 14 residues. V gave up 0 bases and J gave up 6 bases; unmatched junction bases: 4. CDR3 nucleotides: TGTGCTAGTGGTTTGGTGGAGGGGGCTGATGGCTACACCTTC. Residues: CASGLVEGADGYTF.

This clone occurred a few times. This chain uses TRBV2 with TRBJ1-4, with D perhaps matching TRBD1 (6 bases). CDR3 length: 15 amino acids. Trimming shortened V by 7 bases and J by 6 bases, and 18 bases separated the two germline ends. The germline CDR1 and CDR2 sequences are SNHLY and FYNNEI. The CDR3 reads CASNQGGGGYEKLFF. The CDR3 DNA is TGTGCCAGCAATCAAGGGGGGGGCGGTTATGAAAAACTGTTTTTT.

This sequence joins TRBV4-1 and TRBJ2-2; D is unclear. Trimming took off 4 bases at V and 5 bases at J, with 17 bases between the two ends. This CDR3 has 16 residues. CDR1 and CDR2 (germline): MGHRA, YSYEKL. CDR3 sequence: CASSPRNRVGTGELFF. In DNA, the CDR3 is TGCGCCAGCAGCCCCCGGAACCGGGTTGGAACCGGGGAGCTGTTTTTT.

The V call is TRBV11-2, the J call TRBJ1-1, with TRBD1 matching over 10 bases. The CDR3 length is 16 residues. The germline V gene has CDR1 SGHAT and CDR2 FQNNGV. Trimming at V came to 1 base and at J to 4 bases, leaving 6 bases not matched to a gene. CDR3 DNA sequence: TGTGCCAGCAGCTTAGGGGTCGACAGGGGGCCCACTGAAGCTTTCTTT. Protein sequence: CASSLGVDRGPTEAFF.

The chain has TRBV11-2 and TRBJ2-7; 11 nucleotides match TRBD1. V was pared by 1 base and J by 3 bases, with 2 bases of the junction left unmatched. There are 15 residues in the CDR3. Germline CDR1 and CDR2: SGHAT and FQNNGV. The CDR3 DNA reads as TGTGCCAGCAGCTTAGCCGGGACAGGGGGCTACGAGCAGTACTTC. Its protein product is CASSLAGTGGYEQYF.

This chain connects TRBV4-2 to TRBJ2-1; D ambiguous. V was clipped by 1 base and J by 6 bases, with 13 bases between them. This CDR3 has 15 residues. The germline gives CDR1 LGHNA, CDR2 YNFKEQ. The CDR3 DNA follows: TGTGCCAGCAGCCAAGTGTCGCCGGAGTCCAATGAGCAGTTCTTC. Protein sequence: CASSQVSPESNEQFF.

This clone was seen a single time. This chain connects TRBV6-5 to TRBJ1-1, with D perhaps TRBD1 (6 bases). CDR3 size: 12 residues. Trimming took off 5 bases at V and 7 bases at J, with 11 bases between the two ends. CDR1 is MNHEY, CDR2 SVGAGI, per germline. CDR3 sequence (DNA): TGTGCCAGCAGTCTAGCAGGGGTTGAAGCTTTCTTT. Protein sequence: CASSLAGVEAFF.

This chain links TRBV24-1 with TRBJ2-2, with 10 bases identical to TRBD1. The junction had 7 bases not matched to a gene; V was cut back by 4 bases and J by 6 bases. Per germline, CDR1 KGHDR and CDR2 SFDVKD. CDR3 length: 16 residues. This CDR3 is CATSDPGQGSAGELFF. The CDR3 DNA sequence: TGTGCCACCAGTGACCCGGGACAGGGGTCGGCCGGGGAGCTGTTTTTT.

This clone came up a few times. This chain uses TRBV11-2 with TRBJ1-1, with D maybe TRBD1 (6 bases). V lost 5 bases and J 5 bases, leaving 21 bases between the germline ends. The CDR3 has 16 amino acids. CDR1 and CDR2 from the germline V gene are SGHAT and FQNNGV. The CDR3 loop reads CASSAPRGREGTEAFF. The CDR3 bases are TGTGCCAGCAGCGCCCCCAGGGGCAGAGAGGGTACTGAAGCTTTCTTT.

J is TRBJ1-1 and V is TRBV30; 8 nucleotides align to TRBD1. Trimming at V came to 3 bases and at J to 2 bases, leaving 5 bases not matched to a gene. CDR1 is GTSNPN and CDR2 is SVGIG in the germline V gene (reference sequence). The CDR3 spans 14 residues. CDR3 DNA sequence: TGTGCCTGGAGCCCCGGGACAGGTAACACTGAAGCTTTCTTT. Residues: CAWSPGTGNTEAFF. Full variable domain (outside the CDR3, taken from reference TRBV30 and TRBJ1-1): SQTIHQWPATLVQPVGSPLSLECTVEGTSNPNLYWYRQAAGRGLQLLFYSVGIGQISSEVPQNLSASRPQDRQFILSSKKLLLSDSGFYLCAWSPGTGNTEAFFGQGTRLTVV.

The CDR3 nucleotides are TGCGCCAGCAGCCAATTCGGGGGGCTGAATGGCTACACCTTC. Translated, it gives CASSQFGGLNGYTF. The chain combines TRBV4-1 with TRBJ1-2; tentatively, D is TRBD1 (6 bases). The ends were cut back, 2 bases at V and 6 bases at J, with 13 bases in the middle. CDR3 length: 14 amino acids. CDR1 is MGHRA, CDR2 YSYEKL, per germline.

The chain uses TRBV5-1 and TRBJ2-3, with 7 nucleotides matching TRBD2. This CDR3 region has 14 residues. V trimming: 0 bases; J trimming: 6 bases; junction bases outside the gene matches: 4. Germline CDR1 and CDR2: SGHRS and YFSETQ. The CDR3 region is CASSLERGRDTQYF. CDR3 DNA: TGCGCCAGCAGCTTGGAGCGGGGTCGGGATACGCAGTATTTT.

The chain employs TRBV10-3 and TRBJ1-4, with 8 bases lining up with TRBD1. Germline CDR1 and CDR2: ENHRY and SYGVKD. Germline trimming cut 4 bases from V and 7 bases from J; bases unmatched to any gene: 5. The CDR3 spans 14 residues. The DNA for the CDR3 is TGTGCCATCAGTGGAGGACAGGGAGGTGAAAAACTGTTTTTT. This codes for CAISGGQGGEKLFF.

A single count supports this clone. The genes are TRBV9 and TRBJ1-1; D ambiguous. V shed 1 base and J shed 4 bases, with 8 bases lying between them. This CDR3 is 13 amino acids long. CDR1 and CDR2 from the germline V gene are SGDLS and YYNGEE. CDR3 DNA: TGTGCCAGCAGCGTAATCGCGGGCACTGAAGCTTTCTTT. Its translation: CASSVIAGTEAFF.

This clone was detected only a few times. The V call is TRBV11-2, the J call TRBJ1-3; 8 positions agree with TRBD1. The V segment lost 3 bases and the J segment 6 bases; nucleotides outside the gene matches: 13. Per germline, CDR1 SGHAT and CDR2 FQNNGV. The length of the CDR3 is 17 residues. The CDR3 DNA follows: TGTGCCAGCAGCTTTACATCCGGGACAGGAGGGGTAAACACCATATATTTT. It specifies CASSFTSGTGGVNTIYF.

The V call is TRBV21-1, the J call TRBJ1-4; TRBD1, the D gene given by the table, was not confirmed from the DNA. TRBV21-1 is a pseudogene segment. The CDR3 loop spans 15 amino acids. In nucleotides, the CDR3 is TGTGCCAGCAGCAAAGAGGTGGGACAGATTGAAAAACTGTTTTTT. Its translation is CASSKEVGQIEKLFF.

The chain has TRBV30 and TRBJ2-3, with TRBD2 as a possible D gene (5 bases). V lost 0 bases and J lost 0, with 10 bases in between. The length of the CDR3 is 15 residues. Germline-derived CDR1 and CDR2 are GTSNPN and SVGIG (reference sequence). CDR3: CAWSVRRTSTDTQYF. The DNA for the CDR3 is TGTGCCTGGAGTGTACGTCGGACTAGCACAGATACGCAGTATTTT.

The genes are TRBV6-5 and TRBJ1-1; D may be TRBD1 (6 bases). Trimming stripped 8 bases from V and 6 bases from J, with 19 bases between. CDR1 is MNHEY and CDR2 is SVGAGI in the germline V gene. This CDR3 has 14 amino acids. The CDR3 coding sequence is TGTGCCAGCCATAGGGGGGGGCTCGGGTCTGAAGCTTTCTTT. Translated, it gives CASHRGGLGSEAFF.

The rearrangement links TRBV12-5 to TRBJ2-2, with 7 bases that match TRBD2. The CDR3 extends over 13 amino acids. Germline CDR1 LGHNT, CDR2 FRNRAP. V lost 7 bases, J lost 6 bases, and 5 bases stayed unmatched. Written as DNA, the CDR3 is TGTGCTAGTGCCTTGGGAGGGTCCGGGGAGCTGTTTTTT. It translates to CASALGGSGELFF.

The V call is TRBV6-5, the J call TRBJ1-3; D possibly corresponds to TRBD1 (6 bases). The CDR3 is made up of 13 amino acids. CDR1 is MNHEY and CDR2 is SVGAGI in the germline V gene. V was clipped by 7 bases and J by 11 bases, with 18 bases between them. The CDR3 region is CASINGQTGAIYF. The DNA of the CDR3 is TGTGCCAGCATAAATGGACAGACCGGCGCCATATATTTT.

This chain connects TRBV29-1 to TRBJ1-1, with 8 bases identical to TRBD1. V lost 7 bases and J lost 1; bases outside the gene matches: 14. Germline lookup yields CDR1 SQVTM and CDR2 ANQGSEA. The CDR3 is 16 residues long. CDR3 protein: CSARGGFDRGNTEAFF. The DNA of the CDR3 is TGCAGCGCCCGAGGGGGGTTCGACAGGGGGAACACTGAAGCTTTCTTT.

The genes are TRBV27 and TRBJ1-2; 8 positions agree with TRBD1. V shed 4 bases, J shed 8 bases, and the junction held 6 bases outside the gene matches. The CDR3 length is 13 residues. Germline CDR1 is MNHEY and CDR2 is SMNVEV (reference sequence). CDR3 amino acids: CASSYTGGRGYTF. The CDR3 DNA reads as TGTGCCAGCAGTTATACAGGGGGACGAGGCTACACCTTC.

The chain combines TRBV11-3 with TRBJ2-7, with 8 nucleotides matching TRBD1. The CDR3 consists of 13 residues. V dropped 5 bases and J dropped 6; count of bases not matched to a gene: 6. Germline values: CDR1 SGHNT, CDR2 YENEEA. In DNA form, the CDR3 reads TGTGCCAGCAGCCGCGGCCAGGGGGCCGAGCAGTACTTC. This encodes CASSRGQGAEQYF.

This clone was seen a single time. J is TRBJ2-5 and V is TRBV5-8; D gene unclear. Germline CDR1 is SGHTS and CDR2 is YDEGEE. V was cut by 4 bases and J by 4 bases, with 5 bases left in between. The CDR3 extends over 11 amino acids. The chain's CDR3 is CASSDRETQYF. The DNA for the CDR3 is TGTGCCAGCAGCGATAGAGAGACCCAGTACTTC.

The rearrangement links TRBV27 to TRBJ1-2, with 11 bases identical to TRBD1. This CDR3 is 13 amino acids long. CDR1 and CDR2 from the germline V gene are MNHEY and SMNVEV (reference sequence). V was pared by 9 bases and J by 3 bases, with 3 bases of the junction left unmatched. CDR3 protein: CASRTGGDYGYTF. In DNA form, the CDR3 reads TGTGCCAGTAGGACAGGGGGCGACTATGGCTACACCTTC.